This TCR beta chain is from a study of T cells in Graves' hyperthyroidism and ophthalmopathy. Study as a whole: Once the initial diagnosis was made, peripheral blood was obtained before any treatment.

RNA transcripts were the template for amplifying TCR beta CDR3 regions. A first-round RT-PCR of the TCR CDR3 used the HTBI primer set. TCRdb reanalysed the multiplex PCR reads using MiXCR and keeps one entry per CDR3 protein. The sample contains more than 350,000 distinct CDR3 sequences, just under 15% of which appear only once. Trimming took 2 bases from V and 0 from J; bases not matched to a gene: 2. CDR3 size: 16 residues. Looked up from germline, CDR1 is LGHDT and CDR2 is YNNKEL (reference sequence). This clonotype came up many times. Its specificity is not known. Study-wide results and limits: Also found in blood were most expanded thyroid clonotypes above 0.001.

The clonotype originates from a woman aged 25 to 39 with Graves' hyperthyroidism. V gene TRBV3-1 combines with J gene TRBJ2-3; 10 bases are shared with TRBD2. Sequencing was performed on blood. The CDR3 region is CASSQTSGKSTDTQYF. For the CDR3, the DNA is TGTGCCAGCAGCCAAACTAGCGGGAAGAGCACAGATACGCAGTATTTT.